Each of the 19 T cell receptor beta chains below was sequenced from the same sample in a study of control samples from healthy donors and cancer patients. This table comes from immunoSEQ multiplex PCR, and its TCRdb copy is limited to in-frame clones, with some not included. The sample holds 80,000 or so clones; 91% are singletons and the top ten take 17%. Sequencing used blood. The receptor set was obtained from a man aged 45 to 65 in good health.

CDR3 bases: TGTGCCAGTAGTAGGGAAAGTAACACTGAAGCTTTCTTT. Amino acids: CASSRESNTEAFF. The chain uses TRBV19 and TRBJ1-1; no definite D call. The length of the CDR3 is 13 residues. In germline, CDR1 is LNHDA, CDR2 SQIVND (reference sequence). The V gene lost 4 bases and the J gene lost 2 bases, with 8 bases spanning the gap.

V gene TRBV7-8 combines with J gene TRBJ2-5; D not resolved. CDR1 is SGHVS and CDR2 is FQNEAQ in the germline V gene. The CDR3 has 12 residues. V lost 3 bases, J lost 5 bases, and 7 bases lay in between. The chain's CDR3 is CASSLIRETQYF. DNA of the CDR3: TGTGCCAGCAGCTTGATACGGGAGACCCAGTACTTC.

The genes are TRBV6-2 or TRBV6-3 and TRBJ1-1, with a tentative D call TRBD1 (6 bases). This CDR3 is built from 13 residues. With 6 bases removed from V and 5 bases from J, the gap between germline ends came to 13 bases. CDR1 is MNHEY and CDR2 is SVGEGT in the germline V gene. The CDR3 here is CASSPQGRTEAFF. CDR3 DNA: TGTGCCAGCAGCCCACAGGGTAGAACTGAAGCTTTCTTT.

The V call is TRBV10-2, the J call TRBJ2-7; D is perhaps TRBD2 (6 bases). CDR1 is WSHSY, CDR2 SAAADI, per germline. V lost 6 bases, J lost 2 bases, and 11 bases lay in between. The CDR3 has 13 residues. CDR3 in amino acids: CASRDSGAYEQYF. DNA for the CDR3: TGCGCCAGCAGGGATAGCGGCGCCTACGAGCAGTACTTC.

This sequence joins TRBV7-8 and TRBJ1-1, with unresolved D. The CDR3 is made up of 15 amino acids. In germline, CDR1 is SGHVS, CDR2 FQNEAQ. Trimming cost V 1 base and J 0 bases, with 9 bases left between them. The CDR3 loop reads CASSLDSMLNTEAFF. The CDR3 nucleotides are TGTGCCAGCAGCTTAGATTCGATGTTGAACACTGAAGCTTTCTTT.

CDR3 coding DNA: TGTGCCAGCAGACCCCGACAGGTCTCACCCCTCCACTTT. Residues: CASRPRQVSPLHF. This chain uses TRBV12-3 or TRBV12-4 with TRBJ1-6; maybe TRBD1 (6 bases). Between the trimmed V and J ends, which lost 6 bases and 10 bases, there was a span of 13 bases. The CDR3 is 13 residues long.

The rearrangement joins TRBV5-1 to TRBJ2-5; 12 bases map to TRBD2. V lost 0 bases and J lost 3; bases outside the gene matches: 3. Germline CDR1 and CDR2: SGHRS and YFSETQ. The CDR3 covers 16 residues. The CDR3 loop reads CASSLASGGAKETQYF. In DNA form, the CDR3 reads TGCGCCAGCAGCTTGGCTAGCGGGGGGGCTAAAGAGACCCAGTACTTC.

This clone was detected once. The V gene is TRBV6-2 or TRBV6-3, the J gene TRBJ2-3; 7 bases agree with TRBD2. Germline assignment: CDR1 MNHEY and CDR2 SVGEGT. V lost 3 bases and J lost 3; bases outside the gene matches: 6. This CDR3 comprises 15 residues. Here the CDR3 DNA reads TGTGCCAGCAGTTATCAGGCTAGCGGTACAGATACGCAGTATTTT. Amino acid sequence: CASSYQASGTDTQYF.

This clone has only one observation. V usage is TRBV5-1 and J usage is TRBJ1-1, with D maybe TRBD1 (6 bases). V was shortened by 4 bases and J by 1 base, with 14 bases between the two germline ends. Germline V gives CDR1 SGHRS, CDR2 YFSETQ. There are 15 residues in the CDR3. CDR3 DNA: TGCGCCAGCAGCACGCAACAGGGCCAGAACACTGAAGCTTTCTTT. Its translation: CASSTQQGQNTEAFF.

The chain recombines TRBV29-1 with TRBJ2-7; 8 bases are a match to TRBD1. This CDR3 region has 11 residues. Germline V gene lookup returns CDR1 SQVTM and CDR2 ANQGSEA. Losses at the gene ends were 7 bases for V and 5 bases for J; bases not matched to a gene: 4. CDR3 protein: CSAGQGNEQYF. Here the CDR3 DNA reads TGCAGCGCCGGACAGGGAAACGAGCAGTACTTC.

V is TRBV5-5 and J is TRBJ2-2, with 9 bases matching TRBD1. Germline assignment: CDR1 SGHKS and CDR2 YYEKEE (reference sequence). The V segment lost 2 bases and the J segment 2 bases; nucleotides outside the gene matches: 7. This CDR3 has 17 amino acids. The CDR3 is CASSLGETGGNTGELFF. For the CDR3, the DNA is TGTGCCAGCAGCTTAGGCGAGACAGGGGGAAACACCGGGGAGCTGTTTTTT. Looking up the rest from reference TRBV5-5 and TRBJ2-2 gives the full variable domain: DAGVTQSPTHLIKTRGQQVTLRCSPISGHKSVSWYQQVLGQGPQFIFQYYEKEERGRGNFPDRFSARQFPNYSSELNVNALLLGDSALYLCASSLGETGGNTGELFFGEGSRLTVL.

This chain joins TRBV6-5 and TRBJ1-5; D is possibly TRBD1 (6 bases). Germline loops: CDR1 MNHEY, CDR2 SVGAGI. V lost 7 bases and J 3 bases, leaving 13 bases between the germline ends. The length of the CDR3 is 14 residues. The CDR3 nucleotides are TGTGCCAGCACCATGACAGGATCCAATCAGCCCCAGCATTTT. Translating gives CASTMTGSNQPQHF.

The chain combines TRBV18 with TRBJ2-3; D unresolved. Looked up from germline, CDR1 is KGHSH and CDR2 is LQKENI. The CDR3 runs to 11 residues. The V end was cut by 3 bases, the J end by 7 bases, with 5 bases between. This chain's CDR3 is CASSPEYTQYF. CDR3 DNA: TGTGCCAGCTCACCGGAATATACGCAGTATTTT.

The rearrangement joins TRBV6-4 to TRBJ1-2; D unresolved. Looked up from germline, CDR1 is MRHNA and CDR2 is SNTAGT. V gave up 0 bases and J gave up 8 bases, with 16 bases separating them. This CDR3 has 15 residues. CDR3 nucleotides: TGTGCCAGCAGTGACTCTGGCCAGCCCAAGGGCGGCTACACCTTC. This codes for CASSDSGQPKGGYTF.

The chain carries TRBV27 and TRBJ1-2, with D possibly TRBD1 on 5 matching bases. The V gene lost 1 base and the J gene lost 5 bases, with 14 bases spanning the gap. This CDR3 has 15 residues. The V gene's germline CDR1 is MNHEY and CDR2 SMNVEV (reference sequence). CDR3 nucleotides: TGTGCCAGCAGTTTATTGGGGGGTTCAGGGTATGGCTACACCTTC. It encodes CASSLLGGSGYGYTF.

V is TRBV19 and J is TRBJ2-7; tentatively, D is TRBD2 (6 bases). Germline CDR1 is LNHDA and CDR2 is SQIVND (reference sequence). The CDR3 spans 14 residues. V lost 0 bases to trimming and J lost 2 bases, with 8 bases between them. The CDR3 region has the DNA TGTGCCAGTAGTATAGAGGAGGGACCCTACGAGCAGTACTTC. This codes for CASSIEEGPYEQYF. Supplemented by reference TRBV19 and TRBJ2-7, the full variable domain reads DGGITQSPKYLFRKEGQNVTLSCEQNLNHDAMYWYRQDPGQGLRLIYYSQIVNDFQKGDIAEGYSVSREKKESFPLTVTSAQKNPTAFYLCASSIEEGPYEQYFGPGTRLTVT.

The gene calls are TRBV19 and TRBJ1-6; the D gene is possibly TRBD1 (6 bases). The germline V gene has CDR1 LNHDA and CDR2 SQIVND (reference sequence). The CDR3 spans 12 residues. V lost 6 bases to trimming and J lost 7 bases, with 7 bases between them. The CDR3 DNA follows: TGTGCCAGTAGGCAGGGGAATTCACCCCTCCACTTT. Protein product: CASRQGNSPLHF. Full variable domain (remainder filled in from reference TRBV19 and TRBJ1-6): DGGITQSPKYLFRKEGQNVTLSCEQNLNHDAMYWYRQDPGQGLRLIYYSQIVNDFQKGDIAEGYSVSREKKESFPLTVTSAQKNPTAFYLCASRQGNSPLHFGNGTRLTVT.

The chain couples TRBV12-3 or TRBV12-4 to TRBJ1-1; D uncertain. The V end was cut by 6 bases, the J end by 0 bases, with 5 bases between. The CDR3 loop spans 12 amino acids. CDR3 nucleotides: TGTGCCAGCAGGGGTTTGAACACTGAAGCTTTCTTT. Translation gives CASRGLNTEAFF.

In regard to this clone: Distinct nucleotide sequences in the sample also encode this CDR3. The chain joins TRBV6-6 to TRBJ1-5; 7 positions agree with TRBD1. V lost 2 bases and J lost 2; bases outside the gene matches: 6. The CDR3 extends over 16 amino acids. Germline CDR1 is MNHNY and CDR2 is SVGAGI (reference sequence). The CDR3 DNA reads TGTGCCAGCAGTTACCCCCAGGGGGTAGGCAATCAGCCCCAGCATTTT. Its protein is CASSYPQGVGNQPQHF.